Presented here are 29 T cell receptor beta chains from one specimen sequenced in a study of blood T cells in healthy people across ages. The use of a sample-barcoded 5' primer and a J-beta primer mix characterized a second PCR of about 7 to 12 cycles. TCRdb passed the 5' RACE reads through MiXCR, listing each CDR3 protein once. This table holds fewer than 2 million distinct CDR3 sequences, about two fifths found once. The sequencing sample was made of blood. The receptors were gathered from a human donor in good health.

V and J are TRBV20-1 and TRBJ1-6; tentatively, D is TRBD1 (5 bases). V shed 6 bases and J shed 4 bases, with 13 bases lying between them. The length of the CDR3 is 14 residues. CDR1 is DFQATT and CDR2 is SNEGSKA in the germline V gene (reference sequence). CDR3: CSARGSAYNSPLHF. CDR3 nucleotides: TGCAGTGCGCGGGGCTCGGCTTATAATTCACCCCTCCACTTT.

The chain is built from TRBV18 and TRBJ1-1; TRBD1 matches at 9 bases. There are 15 residues in the CDR3. V lost 4 bases to trimming and J lost 4 bases; unmatched junction nucleotides: 7. Germline V gene data show CDR1 as KGHSH and CDR2 as LQKENI. CDR3 sequence reads: CASSRNRGRGTEAFF. CDR3 in DNA: TGTGCCAGCTCACGAAACAGGGGGCGAGGCACTGAAGCTTTCTTT.

There are a few counts of this clonotype. This chain joins TRBV9 and TRBJ1-1, with D possibly TRBD1 on 5 matching bases. V was clipped by 0 bases and J by 6 bases, with 12 bases between them. The germline CDR1 and CDR2 sequences are SGDLS and YYNGEE. The CDR3 covers 14 residues. DNA of the CDR3: TGTGCCAGCAGCGTAGAAGTGGCAGGGCCTGAAGCTTTCTTT. This sequence encodes CASSVEVAGPEAFF.

As concerns this clonotype: One end of the junction fails to match germline, which may point to a read error. The chain combines TRBV6-1 with TRBJ2-7; TRBD1 matches 10 bases. Germline assignment: CDR1 MNHNS and CDR2 SASEGT. This CDR3 has 14 residues. The DNA of the CDR3 is TGTGCCAACAGTGGCCGGGACAGGGGTTACGAGCAGTACTTC. Its protein product is CANSGRDRGYEQYF.

This clonotype was recorded many times. Germline is not matched at one junction end, which may reflect a read error. The J gene is TRBJ2-6, the V gene TRBV12-3 or TRBV12-4; D unresolved. The CDR3 length is 15 residues. As DNA, the CDR3 is TGCGCCAGCAGCTTGTATGGGTCTGGGGCCAACGTCCTGACTTTC. Residues: CASSLYGSGANVLTF.

The J gene is TRBJ2-3, the V gene TRBV2; TRBD2 aligns across 14 bases. The CDR3 runs 18 residues. The germline V gene encodes CDR1 SNHLY and CDR2 FYNNEI. Germline trimming cut 5 bases from V and 4 bases from J; bases unmatched to any gene: 11. This CDR3 reads CASSPGTSGGAGSDTQYF. The CDR3 nucleotides are TGTGCCAGCAGTCCCGGGACTAGCGGGGGAGCAGGGTCAGATACGCAGTATTTT.

The CDR3 DNA reads TGTGCCAGCAGCTTCGGGGGGGAAACCCCCGAGCAGTACTTC. It specifies CASSFGGETPEQYF. The genes are TRBV7-2 and TRBJ2-7; 8 bases are shared with TRBD2. The CDR3 loop spans 14 amino acids. J lost 6 bases, V lost 3 bases, and 7 bases had no gene match. Germline loops: CDR1 SGHTA, CDR2 FQGNSA.

This clonotype came up a few times. This rearrangement joins TRBV18 to TRBJ2-7; 7 bases line up with TRBD1. Germline-derived CDR1 and CDR2 are KGHSH and LQKENI. Germline trimming cut 1 base from V and 5 bases from J; bases unmatched to any gene: 5. The CDR3 contains 14 residues. For the CDR3, the DNA is TGTGCCAGCTCACCACAGGGACAGCGACACGAGCAGTACTTC. Translation: CASSPQGQRHEQYF.

This clonotype showed up just a few times. The chain has TRBV4-1 and TRBJ2-1; no definite D call. The CDR3 runs to 11 residues. V dropped 3 bases and J dropped 10 bases, with 7 bases sitting between them. The germline CDR1 and CDR2 sequences are MGHRA and YSYEKL. CDR3 sequence (DNA): TGCGCCAGCAGCCATGCCCGGGAGCAGTTCTTC. Its protein product is CASSHAREQFF.

This clonotype has a count of ten or more. This chain uses TRBV10-3 with TRBJ2-7, with D possibly being TRBD1 (6 bases). The CDR3 runs to 12 residues. Looked up from germline, CDR1 is ENHRY and CDR2 is SYGVKD. Between the trimmed V and J ends, which lost 8 bases and 2 bases, there was a span of 10 bases. CDR3 sequence: CAISGQTYEQYF. DNA of the CDR3: TGTGCCATCTCCGGACAGACCTACGAGCAGTACTTC.

This clonotype appeared a few times. The V gene is TRBV20-1, the J gene TRBJ1-2, with 7 bases aligning to TRBD1. CDR1 is DFQATT and CDR2 is SNEGSKA in the germline V gene (reference sequence). This CDR3 is built from 19 residues. The junction had 16 bases not matched to a gene; V was cut back by 0 bases and J by 0 bases. The CDR3 DNA sequence: TGCAGTGCTAGAGATAGACGGTTGAAACAGGGGAAGACTAACTATGGCTACACCTTC. Translated, it gives CSARDRRLKQGKTNYGYTF.

The chain links TRBV5-5 to TRBJ2-5; 9 bases fit TRBD1. The J call may be faulty, since TRBJ2-7 better matches the DNA end. Germline values: CDR1 SGHKS, CDR2 YYEKEE (reference sequence). The CDR3 runs to 17 residues. The CDR3 loop is CASSLAIYGQGKGEQYF. The CDR3 DNA reads as TGTGCCAGCAGCTTAGCTATCTACGGACAGGGGAAGGGCGAGCAGTACTTC.

In its sample, this clonotype was seen once. The chain has TRBV5-1 and TRBJ1-2; D not certain. V gave up 0 bases and J gave up 4 bases, with 16 bases separating them. In germline, CDR1 is SGHRS, CDR2 YFSETQ. CDR3 size: 16 residues. The CDR3: CASSLGETRHAYGYTF. The CDR3 coding sequence is TGCGCCAGCAGCTTGGGAGAGACACGACACGCCTATGGCTACACCTTC.

This clonotype was detected only a few times. This chain joins TRBV4-1 and TRBJ2-1; TRBD2 aligns across 11 bases. CDR3 length: 16 amino acids. The J segment lost 8 bases and the V segment lost 4 bases, leaving 10 bases of the junction unmatched. Germline V CDR1 and CDR2: MGHRA, YSYEKL. The CDR3 loop is CASSLLAGGLVDEQFF. Here the CDR3 DNA reads TGCGCCAGCAGCCTGTTAGCGGGGGGGTTGGTCGATGAGCAGTTCTTC.

The chain uses TRBV4-3 and TRBJ2-1; TRBD2 matches at 7 bases. The V gene end was trimmed by 0 bases and the J gene end by 9 bases; junction bases not matched to a gene: 17. Germline CDR1 reads LGHNA; CDR2 reads YSLEER. CDR3 length equals 18 residues. In nucleotides, the CDR3 is TGCGCCAGCAGCCAAGAGCGACTAGCAATAGGTGATAACAGTGAGCAGTTCTTC. It yields the protein CASSQERLAIGDNSEQFF.

This clonotype has just a few counts. This rearrangement joins TRBV7-9 to TRBJ2-7; 8 bases map to TRBD1. Per the germline V gene, CDR1 is SEHNR and CDR2 is FQNEAQ (reference sequence). V gave up 8 bases and J gave up 2 bases; unmatched junction bases: 14. The length of the CDR3 is 16 residues. CDR3 DNA sequence: TGTGCCAGCGCGCCATCCAGGGGGCGCGATGCCTACGAGCAGTACTTC. Translation gives CASAPSRGRDAYEQYF.

This sequence joins TRBV6-4 and TRBJ2-1; TRBD1 or TRBD2 may be the D gene (5 bases each). CDR1 is MRHNA and CDR2 is SNTAGT in the germline V gene. This CDR3 spans 16 amino acids. V was pared by 1 base and J by 7 bases, with 17 bases between. CDR3 coding DNA: TGTGCCAGCAGTGACTGGGGGATTGTGGACCCTAATGAGCAGTTCTTC. Its translation is CASSDWGIVDPNEQFF.

With regard to this clonotype: This may be a read error, as it is one base from a much larger clone. DNA for the CDR3: TGTGCCAGCAGTGAACACAATCAGCCCCAGCATTTT. Translated, it gives CASSEHNQPQHF. This chain uses TRBV2 with TRBJ1-5; D gene ambiguous. Between the trimmed V and J ends, which lost 2 bases and 3 bases, there was a span of 2 bases. There are 12 residues in the CDR3. Germline assignment: CDR1 SNHLY and CDR2 FYNNEI.

The chain combines TRBV12-3 or TRBV12-4 with TRBJ2-5; tentatively, D is TRBD2 (5 bases). Trimming removed 5 bases from V and 1 base from J, with 14 bases in between. CDR3 length: 15 residues. This CDR3 is CASSNPGDFQETQYF. The CDR3 DNA sequence: TGTGCCAGCAGTAACCCCGGGGATTTCCAAGAGACCCAGTACTTC.

This clonotype showed up just a few times. The chain combines TRBV7-3 with TRBJ2-5, with D perhaps TRBD1 or TRBD2 (6 bases each). Deletions cut 4 bases from V and 1 base from J, with 13 bases between. Germline values: CDR1 SGHTA, CDR2 FQGTGA. The CDR3 runs to 15 residues. CDR3 sequence: CASSSLGGIQETQYF. The CDR3, as DNA: TGTGCCAGCAGCTCCCTGGGGGGCATCCAAGAGACCCAGTACTTC. Using reference TRBV7-3 and TRBJ2-5 for the parts outside the CDR3, the full variable domain is GAGVSQTPSNKVTEKGKYVELRCDPISGHTALYWYRQSLGQGPEFLIYFQGTGAADDSGLPNDRFFAVRPEGSVSTLKIQRTERGDSAVYLCASSSLGGIQETQYFGPGTRLLVL.

This clonotype was observed many times. Just one base apart from a much larger clone, this may be a read error. The rearrangement links TRBV6-5 to TRBJ2-1; 8 nucleotides match TRBD2. The CDR3 length is 15 residues. The trim removed 7 bases at V and 3 bases at J, leaving 8 bases unmatched. Germline values: CDR1 MNHEY, CDR2 SVGAGI. CDR3 in DNA: TGTGCCAGCACCAGACGAGCGGGGGACTACAATGAGCAGTTCTTC. It encodes CASTRRAGDYNEQFF.

CDR3 sequence reads: CSVEGQGEGYGYTF. The CDR3, as DNA: TGCAGCGTTGAAGGGCAGGGAGAAGGCTATGGCTACACCTTC. The chain employs TRBV29-1 and TRBJ1-2; D is possibly TRBD1 (5 bases). The CDR3 consists of 14 residues. Germline V gives CDR1 SQVTM, CDR2 ANQGSEA. The V end was cut by 1 base, the J end by 4 bases, with 13 bases between.

CDR3 loop: CSVEGLAGLETQYF. Here the CDR3 DNA reads TGCAGCGTTGAAGGACTAGCGGGGCTGGAGACCCAGTACTTC. This chain connects TRBV29-1 to TRBJ2-5; 11 nucleotides match TRBD2. There are 14 residues in the CDR3. Germline V lookup: CDR1 SQVTM, CDR2 ANQGSEA. Losses at the gene ends were 1 base for V and 5 bases for J; bases not matched to a gene: 3.

This clonotype was detected a few times. The chain employs TRBV4-3 and TRBJ2-3; D is unclear. The CDR3 covers 13 residues. Looked up from germline, CDR1 is LGHNA and CDR2 is YSLEER. With 1 base removed from V and 4 bases from J, the gap between germline ends came to 6 bases. The CDR3 DNA reads TGCGCCAGCAGCCAAGGACCCGCAGATACGCAGTATTTT. This sequence encodes CASSQGPADTQYF.

The CDR3 is CASSQPDRKNTQYF. CDR3 in DNA: TGTGCCAGCAGCCAACCGGACAGAAAAAATACGCAGTATTTT. The chain has TRBV3-1 and TRBJ2-3; D may be TRBD1 (6 bases). V was shortened by 2 bases and J by 7 bases, with 13 bases between the two germline ends. Looked up from germline, CDR1 is LGHDT and CDR2 is YNNKEL (reference sequence). The CDR3 is 14 amino acids.

The CDR3 sequence is CASSRIPVPNTEAFF. In DNA, the CDR3 is TGTGCCAGCAGTCGAATTCCAGTGCCAAACACTGAAGCTTTCTTT. The V call is TRBV12-3 or TRBV12-4, the J call TRBJ1-1; no definite D call. This CDR3 is built from 15 residues. The V end lost 5 bases, the J end lost 2 bases, and 15 bases lay between the germline ends.

This clonotype was recorded at least ten times. The rearrangement links TRBV12-3 or TRBV12-4 to TRBJ2-4; 7 bases line up with TRBD1. The length of the CDR3 is 14 residues. Trimming at V came to 5 bases and at J to 6 bases, leaving 7 bases not matched to a gene. Here the CDR3 DNA reads TGTGCCAGCAGTCCCCCGACAGGGATAAACATTCAGTACTTC. This gives the protein CASSPPTGINIQYF.

V and J are TRBV2 and TRBJ1-1, with D possibly being TRBD1 (6 bases). CDR3 length: 13 amino acids. Germline V gene data show CDR1 as SNHLY and CDR2 as FYNNEI. The V gene lost 7 bases and the J gene lost 11 bases, with 20 bases spanning the gap. The CDR3 DNA follows: TGTGCCAGCAACTTCGACAGGTCGGGTAACGCTTTCTTT. It is translated as CASNFDRSGNAFF. Full variable domain (remainder filled in from reference TRBV2 and TRBJ1-1): EPEVTQTPSHQVTQMGQEVILRCVPISNHLYFYWYRQILGQKVEFLVSFYNNEISEKSEIFDDQFSVERPDGSNFTLKIRSTKLEDSAMYFCASNFDRSGNAFFGQGTRLTVV.

Of note for this clonotype: A read error may be the cause here, since a much bigger clone is one base away. Since the CDR3 does not end with the conserved phenylalanine or tryptophan, this likely comes from a read error. V and J are TRBV6-2 or TRBV6-3 and TRBJ2-5, with TRBD2 identical over 7 bases. Looked up from germline, CDR1 is MNHEY and CDR2 is SVGEGT. There are 16 residues in the CDR3. With 7 bases clipped from V and 4 bases from J, the junction kept 15 bases outside the gene matches. CDR3 nucleotides: TGTGCCAGCACCACCTCGACTAGCCCGAGGGGAGAGACCCAGTACTAC. Protein sequence: CASTTSTSPRGETQYY.